This is a list of T cell receptor beta chains from one sample in a study of T-cell reconstitution after alpha-beta-depleted transplantation in children. One entry per CDR3 protein, called by TCRdb with MiXCR from the PCR reads. The sample lists more than 450,000 distinct CDR3 sequences, around 17% occurring once. Sample: PBMCs from the stem cell graft donor, taken from the stem cell graft. The receptor set was obtained from a human donor who donated a stem cell graft to a child with acute lymphoblastic leukemia. Each CDR3 is given with its conserved first and last residue. The D gene is left open where the match is weak. Where a row states a size, it is once, few, many or the class of an expanded clone; other rows omit it.

>TRBV4-1|few|TRBJ2-7|TRBD2
CASSQVGGSSDEQYF
TGCGCCAGCAGCCAAGTCGGCGGGAGCAGTGACGAGCAGTACTTC
>TRBV12-3/TRBV12-4|NA|TRBJ2-2|NA
CASSLAVQNTGELFF
TGTGCCAGCAGTTTAGCGGTACAAAACACCGGGGAGCTGTTTTTT
>TRBV11-1|NA|TRBJ2-5|NA
CASSLTSTWSFYQETQYF
TGTGCCAGCAGCTTAACGAGCACCTGGTCCTTTTACCAAGAGACCCAGTACTTC
>TRBV3-1|NA|TRBJ2-5|TRBD2
CASSQGPGLAGGETQYF
TGTGCCAGCAGCCAAGGCCCGGGACTAGCGGGAGGAGAGACCCAGTACTTC
>TRBV4-1|NA|TRBJ1-2|NA
CASSQAGQRDGYTF
TGCGCCAGCAGCCAAGCTGGGCAGAGGGATGGCTACACCTTC
>TRBV23-1|NA|TRBJ2-1|NA
CASSQRSESSYNEQFF
TGCGCCAGCAGTCAACGGTCAGAAAGCTCCTACAATGAGCAGTTCTTC
>TRBV6-1|few|TRBJ2-7|NA
CASSGSGGLSYEQYF
TGTGCCAGCAGTGGCTCCGGGGGGCTCTCCTACGAGCAGTACTTC
>TRBV27|NA|TRBJ1-1|TRBD1
CASSWEGQGASDTEAFF
TGTGCCAGCAGCTGGGAGGGACAGGGGGCGTCGGACACTGAAGCTTTCTTT
>TRBV20-1|many|TRBJ2-7|NA
CSARDISGPHEQYF
TGCAGTGCTAGAGATATATCAGGACCACACGAGCAGTACTTC
>TRBV25-1|few|TRBJ1-1|NA
CASSEPGPETEAFF
TGTGCCAGCAGTGAACCGGGACCTGAGACTGAAGCTTTCTTT
>TRBV20-1|NA|TRBJ2-1|TRBD2
CSARDPVGTSGRWKQFF
TGCAGTGCTAGAGATCCGGTTGGTACTAGCGGGAGGTGGAAGCAGTTCTTC
>TRBV6-2/TRBV6-3|few|TRBJ2-1|NA
CASSYALEYNEQFF
TGTGCCAGCAGTTACGCACTAGAGTACAATGAGCAGTTCTTC
>TRBV6-4|few|TRBJ2-1|TRBD2
CASSDAGGSLNEQFF
TGTGCCAGCAGTGACGCGGGAGGCTCGTTAAATGAGCAGTTCTTC
>TRBV15|few|TRBJ2-7|TRBD1
CATSRELQGLPYEQYF
TGTGCCACCAGCAGAGAATTACAGGGGCTACCCTACGAGCAGTACTTC
>TRBV27|NA|TRBJ2-3|TRBD2
CASSNFIKRGSTDTQYF
TGTGCCAGCAGCAACTTTATCAAGCGGGGAAGCACAGATACGCAGTATTTT
>TRBV25-1|few|TRBJ2-7|NA
CASSEQGSEQYF
TGTGCCAGCAGTGAACAGGGGAGCGAGCAGTACTTC
>TRBV12-3/TRBV12-4|NA|TRBJ1-2|TRBD1
CASSFTGGGGYTF
TGTGCCAGCAGTTTCACAGGGGGTGGTGGCTACACCTTC
>TRBV25-1|few|TRBJ2-5|NA
CASSETGLPQETQYF
TGTGCCAGCAGTGAAACGGGACTTCCACAAGAGACCCAGTACTTC
>TRBV3-1|NA|TRBJ1-5|NA
CASSQIGGSNQPQHF
TGTGCCAGCAGCCAAATAGGAGGGAGCAATCAGCCCCAGCATTTT
>TRBV27|NA|TRBJ2-1|NA
CASSSPRGADYNEQFF
TGTGCCAGCAGTTCCCCGAGAGGGGCCGATTACAATGAGCAGTTCTTC
>TRBV27|few|TRBJ1-5|TRBD1
CASSLTGQGAAFNQPQHF
TGTGCCAGCAGTTTAACGGGACAGGGGGCTGCCTTCAATCAGCCCCAGCATTTT
>TRBV4-1|NA|TRBJ1-1|TRBD1
CASSYTTGVENTEAFF
TGCGCCAGCAGCTATACTACAGGGGTTGAGAACACTGAAGCTTTCTTT
>TRBV7-9|NA|TRBJ2-1|NA
CASSSRAGAGPQFF
TGTGCCAGCAGCTCTAGGGCTGGGGCGGGACCGCAGTTCTTC
>TRBV6-1|few|TRBJ2-3|NA
CASSNLYISDTQYF
TGTGCCAGCAGTAATCTCTATATCTCGGATACGCAGTATTTT
>TRBV28|NA|TRBJ2-7|NA
CASSLRPVPGGSYEQYF
TGTGCCAGCAGTTTAAGGCCCGTCCCCGGGGGTAGTTACGAGCAGTACTTC
>TRBV5-1|once|TRBJ2-7|NA
CASKRFLYSYEQYF
TGCGCCAGCAAAAGGTTCCTGTACTCCTACGAGCAGTACTTC
>TRBV7-9|NA|TRBJ2-7|NA
CASNEGTSYEQYF
TGTGCCAGCAACGAGGGAACCTCCTACGAGCAGTACTTC
>TRBV20-1|NA|TRBJ1-4|NA
CSARKRMQGCEKLFF
TGCAGTGCTAGAAAAAGGATGCAGGGATGTGAAAAACTGTTTTTT
>TRBV3-1|few|TRBJ2-7|TRBD1
CASSGGQGAGEQYF
TGTGCCAGCAGCGGGGGACAGGGGGCGGGGGAGCAGTACTTC
>TRBV3-1|NA|TRBJ2-7|TRBD2
CASSSAGGMSYEQYF
TGTGCCAGCAGTTCCGCGGGGGGGATGAGCTACGAGCAGTACTTC
>TRBV29-1|few|TRBJ2-1|NA
CSVEVLLDEQFF
TGCAGCGTTGAAGTGTTATTGGATGAGCAGTTCTTC